These T cell receptor beta chains were read from a single sample in a study of T cells in Graves' hyperthyroidism and ophthalmopathy. TCRdb reprocessed the multiplex PCR reads with MiXCR, giving one entry per CDR3 protein. The sample shows a few hundred thousand distinct CDR3 sequences, around 15% of them seen only once. The specimen sequenced was blood. The source is a middle-aged woman with Graves' ophthalmopathy. Each CDR3 is given with its conserved first and last residue. D genes are given only for firm matches. A row's size may be missing; if present it is once, few, many or a size class.

CDR3 DNA,CDR3 protein,J gene,D gene,V gene,clone size
TGTGCCAGCAGTTTAGCCCCGAGGAGGGTTGGAGAGACCCAGTACTTC,CASSLAPRRVGETQYF,TRBJ2-5,NA,TRBV12-3/TRBV12-4,many
TGTGCCAGCTCAACCTTACAAGCAACTGAAGCTTTCTTT,CASSTLQATEAFF,TRBJ1-1,NA,TRBV18,many
TGTGCCAGCGGGACTCGAAACACTGAAGCTTTCTTT,CASGTRNTEAFF,TRBJ1-1,NA,TRBV2,NA
TGTGCCGCACTCGACGGGGATACGCAGTATTTT,CAALDGDTQYF,TRBJ2-3,NA,TRBV19,NA
TGTGCCAGCATCAGACAGGGGGCGGTCACTGAAGCTTTCTTT,CASIRQGAVTEAFF,TRBJ1-1,TRBD1,TRBV2,NA
TGCAGTGCTCCCCACGCGAGGAGGGTGGACAATGAGCAGTTCTTC,CSAPHARRVDNEQFF,TRBJ2-1,NA,TRBV20-1,many
TGCAGTGCGAACCGCCCCCAGGGGGCCGGCACAGATACGCAGTATTTT,CSANRPQGAGTDTQYF,TRBJ2-3,TRBD1,TRBV20-1,many
TGTGCCAGCAGCCCTAGGACAGGTCGTGGTCGGGACACTGAAGCTTTCTTT,CASSPRTGRGRDTEAFF,TRBJ1-1,TRBD1,TRBV7-9,few
TGCAGTGCTCGTTTGGCCACTGAAGCTTTCTTT,CSARLATEAFF,TRBJ1-1,NA,TRBV20-1,many
TGTGCCAGTAAAGCTAGGATGGGCACAGATACGCAGTATTTT,CASKARMGTDTQYF,TRBJ2-3,NA,TRBV19,NA
TGTGCCAGCAGCGTCGGACAGGTAAACATGAACACTGAAGCTTTCTTT,CASSVGQVNMNTEAFF,TRBJ1-1,TRBD1,TRBV3-1,NA
TGTGCCAGCAGGATACAGGAGACAGGGGAAAAACTGTTTTTT,CASRIQETGEKLFF,TRBJ1-4,TRBD1,TRBV2,many
TGTGCCAGCACCCCAACGCAGGGTAATGGCAATCAGCCCCAGCATTTT,CASTPTQGNGNQPQHF,TRBJ1-5,NA,TRBV28,NA
TGTGCCAGCAGACGATCGGGACAGACTTATGGCTACACCTTC,CASRRSGQTYGYTF,TRBJ1-2,TRBD1,TRBV12-3/TRBV12-4,few
TGTGCCAGCAGCCAAGATTTGGCTAGCGGGACGTTCACCGGGGAGCTGTTTTTT,CASSQDLASGTFTGELFF,TRBJ2-2,TRBD2,TRBV14,few
TGTGCCAGCAGCTGGGGGGTATCAACAGGAAACACCATATATTTT,CASSWGVSTGNTIYF,TRBJ1-3,NA,TRBV5-4,NA
TGTGCCAGCAGACTAGGGGGGGAAGAGACCCAGTACTTC,CASRLGGEETQYF,TRBJ2-5,NA,TRBV28,many
TGCAGCGTAAGGGACAGAAATCAGCCCCAGCATTTT,CSVRDRNQPQHF,TRBJ1-5,TRBD1,TRBV29-1,few
TGCGCCAGCAGCTCCGGCTCCCAGGGCACTGAAGCTTTCTTT,CASSSGSQGTEAFF,TRBJ1-1,NA,TRBV5-1,many
TGTGCCAGCAGCCCGATGACTGGAGAGCAGTTCTTC,CASSPMTGEQFF,TRBJ2-1,NA,TRBV27,many
TGTGCCTGGGGACGGAGCTCTGGAAACACCATATATTTT,CAWGRSSGNTIYF,TRBJ1-3,NA,TRBV30,NA
TGTGCCAGCAGCCAGACCCTAAACACTGAAGCTTTCTTT,CASSQTLNTEAFF,TRBJ1-1,NA,TRBV2,many
TGTGCCAGCAGCCAAGTTAGGGGACACCTGAACACTGAAGCTTTCTTT,CASSQVRGHLNTEAFF,TRBJ1-1,NA,TRBV3-1,few
TGTGCCAGCAGCTTGGGACTAGCGGGGGAGGTTGAGCAGTTCTTC,CASSLGLAGEVEQFF,TRBJ2-1,TRBD2,TRBV7-8,NA
TGTGCCAGCAGTAGGGACAGGACGAATCAGCCCCAGCATTTT,CASSRDRTNQPQHF,TRBJ1-5,TRBD1,TRBV2,many
TGTGCCAGCAGCTTAGGAGAGACAGAGAATCAGCCCCAGCATTTT,CASSLGETENQPQHF,TRBJ1-5,NA,TRBV7-9,many
TGTGCCAGCAGTCCAGGTACAGGGGGGGATGAAAAACTGTTTTTT,CASSPGTGGDEKLFF,TRBJ1-4,TRBD1,TRBV28,many
TGTGCCAGCAGCTTGGACAGGAAAGAGACCCAGTACTTC,CASSLDRKETQYF,TRBJ2-5,TRBD1,TRBV11-3,many
TGCAGTGCTAGAACTCTACCGGGACTAGCGGCCCAAGAGACCCAGTACTTC,CSARTLPGLAAQETQYF,TRBJ2-5,TRBD2,TRBV20-1,few
TGCGCCAGCTCGCTGGAGACGAAGAGCAATGAGCAGTTCTTC,CASSLETKSNEQFF,TRBJ2-1,NA,TRBV5-1,NA
TGTGCCAGTAGCGAAAACGCGCTAGCGGGGGACAATGAGCAGTTCTTC,CASSENALAGDNEQFF,TRBJ2-1,TRBD2,TRBV19,many
TGTGCCAGCAGTTCGACTAGCCAGGGTGCCGGGGAGCTGTTTTTT,CASSSTSQGAGELFF,TRBJ2-2,TRBD2,TRBV13,many
TGCGCCAGCAGCTACCTTAAGGCGGGGGGGCTCAATGAGCAGTTCTTC,CASSYLKAGGLNEQFF,TRBJ2-1,TRBD2,TRBV4-1,NA
TGTGCCACCAGTGATTCGAAGTACGAGCAGTACTTC,CATSDSKYEQYF,TRBJ2-7,NA,TRBV24-1,many
TGTGCCTGGAGTTGGGCTATCCAAGAGACCCAGTACTTC,CAWSWAIQETQYF,TRBJ2-5,NA,TRBV30,once
TGCAGCGTAAATGGAGGGGTGGATGGCTACACCTTC,CSVNGGVDGYTF,TRBJ1-2,NA,TRBV29-1,many
TGCGCCAGCAGCCAAGATCGGGCAGGGGGCCTGAAGGGCTACACCTTC,CASSQDRAGGLKGYTF,TRBJ1-2,TRBD1,TRBV4-1,few
TGTGCCAGCAGCGCTCCGACCCCGCTCCCCTACGAGCAGTACTTC,CASSAPTPLPYEQYF,TRBJ2-7,NA,TRBV7-2,NA
TGTGCCAGCAGCTTGGGGACAGGGCCCTACGAGCAGTACTTC,CASSLGTGPYEQYF,TRBJ2-7,TRBD1,TRBV5-6,many
TGTGCCAGCAGTTACTCGGAGGCGGGACATAACACCGGGGAGCTGTTTTTT,CASSYSEAGHNTGELFF,TRBJ2-2,NA,TRBV6-5,many
TGTGCCACCTACCTTGGACAGGGGGCTGTTGAGACCCAGTACTTC,CATYLGQGAVETQYF,TRBJ2-5,TRBD1,TRBV2,many
TGTGCCAGCAGCCCCTTAGCTCGTGATGAGCAGTTCTTC,CASSPLARDEQFF,TRBJ2-1,NA,TRBV7-6,NA